The rows below give T cell receptor beta chains drawn from one sample of a study of blood T cells in healthy people across ages. TCRdb redid the calling of the 5' RACE reads with MiXCR, one entry per CDR3 protein. The table records roughly 1,300,000 distinct CDR3 sequences, around 59% of them present only once. Sequenced: blood. The receptors originated from a man younger than 35 in good health. Both conserved end residues are part of each CDR3. Each record gives: D gene, V gene, J gene, clone size, CDR3 protein, CDR3 DNA. The D gene is left open where the match is weak. The size of a clone is reported for some rows only, either as once, few or many, or as a class for expanded clones.

NA	TRBV6-5	TRBJ1-2	NA	CASKDYNYGYTF	TGTGCCAGCAAGGACTATAACTATGGCTACACCTTC
NA	TRBV20-1	TRBJ2-7	NA	CSARSGRKNYEQYF	TGCAGTGCTAGATCGGGAAGAAAAAATTACGAGCAGTACTTC
NA	TRBV28	TRBJ1-2	NA	CASTGQGRFYGYTF	TGTGCCAGCACCGGACAAGGCAGATTCTATGGCTACACCTTC
NA	TRBV6-6	TRBJ2-1	NA	CASSSSKEQFF	TGTGCCAGCAGTTCTTCTAAGGAGCAGTTCTTC
NA	TRBV20-1	TRBJ2-5	few	CSAPLTGASQETQYF	TGCAGTGCCCCACTCACGGGGGCAAGTCAAGAGACCCAGTACTTC
TRBD1	TRBV29-1	TRBJ2-7	NA	CSVRPGQLYEQYF	TGCAGCGTACGTCCGGGACAGCTTTACGAGCAGTACTTC
NA	TRBV11-2	TRBJ2-4	NA	CASSLMDIQYF	TGTGCCAGCAGCTTAATGGACATTCAGTACTTC
TRBD2	TRBV25-1	TRBJ2-3	NA	CASRPTSGTDTQYF	TGTGCCAGCAGACCGACTAGCGGCACAGATACGCAGTATTTT
NA	TRBV20-1	TRBJ2-1	NA	CSAPAWDNEQFF	TGCAGTGCTCCGGCCTGGGACAATGAGCAGTTCTTC
TRBD1	TRBV7-9	TRBJ2-3	NA	CASSPTTGGSTDTQYF	TGTGCCAGCAGCCCCACCACAGGGGGCAGCACAGATACGCAGTATTTT
NA	TRBV20-1	TRBJ2-5	NA	CSARGGGGDQETQYF	TGCAGTGCTAGAGGAGGGGGAGGGGACCAAGAGACCCAGTACTTC
TRBD2	TRBV4-3	TRBJ2-5	NA	CASSQDSTSGGETQYF	TGCGCCAGCAGCCAAGATAGTACTAGCGGGGGGGAGACCCAGTACTTC
NA	TRBV6-1	TRBJ2-7	NA	CASSERPSDEQYF	TGTGCCAGCAGTGAGAGACCTAGCGACGAGCAGTACTTC
TRBD1	TRBV9	TRBJ1-2	NA	CASSGIQGLNYGYTF	TGTGCCAGCAGCGGAATACAGGGGTTAAACTATGGCTACACCTTC
TRBD1	TRBV20-1	TRBJ1-5	NA	CSARAHRGPSNQPQHF	TGCAGTGCTAGAGCCCACAGGGGCCCTAGCAATCAGCCCCAGCATTTT
TRBD2	TRBV7-2	TRBJ2-5	NA	CASSLVGGLTSGEETQYF	TGTGCCAGCAGCTTGGTTGGAGGACTTACTAGCGGAGAAGAGACCCAGTACTTC
TRBD1	TRBV24-1	TRBJ2-1	NA	CATSTGTGVYNEQFF	TGTGCCACCAGTACCGGGACAGGGGTTTACAATGAGCAGTTCTTC
TRBD1	TRBV27	TRBJ2-6	NA	CASSPQGAFANVLTF	TGTGCCAGCAGTCCACAGGGGGCCTTTGCCAACGTCCTGACTTTC
NA	TRBV6-5	TRBJ2-1	NA	CASSNSPTAYNEQFF	TGTGCCAGCAGTAACTCCCCGACGGCTTACAATGAGCAGTTCTTC
NA	TRBV2	TRBJ2-1	NA	CASSPRSLYNEQFF	TGTGCCAGCAGTCCGCGCTCCTTATACAATGAGCAGTTCTTC
NA	TRBV6-5	TRBJ2-7	NA	CASIFPGPSYEQYF	TGTGCCAGCATTTTCCCGGGACCCTCCTACGAGCAGTACTTC
NA	TRBV9	TRBJ1-6	NA	CASSVTSGTSNSPLHF	TGTGCCAGCAGCGTCACTAGCGGCACAAGCAATTCACCCCTCCACTTT
NA	TRBV7-6	TRBJ1-1	NA	CASSSDHKRSEAFF	TGTGCCAGCAGCTCAGACCACAAACGGTCTGAAGCTTTCTTT
TRBD2	TRBV27	TRBJ2-3	NA	CASSPLGLAGSTDTQYF	TGTGCCAGCAGTCCCCTGGGACTAGCGGGCTCCACAGATACGCAGTATTTT
NA	TRBV20-1	TRBJ2-1	few	CSAPSLGTEQFF	TGCAGTGCTCCCTCTCTGGGGACTGAGCAGTTCTTC
NA	TRBV29-1	TRBJ2-5	NA	CVAAQETQYF	TGCGTGGCAGCGCAAGAGACCCAGTACTTC
NA	TRBV20-1	TRBJ2-4	NA	CSASHGAEQYF	TGCAGTGCTAGCCATGGCGCGGAGCAGTACTTC
NA	TRBV4-1	TRBJ1-5	few	CASSQDRIGSSNQPQHF	TGCGCCAGCAGCCAAGATCGGATAGGCTCTAGCAATCAGCCCCAGCATTTT
NA	TRBV29-1	TRBJ2-1	NA	CSVREDYPYNEQFF	TGCAGCGTCCGAGAAGACTACCCCTACAATGAGCAGTTCTTC
NA	TRBV7-2	TRBJ1-6	NA	CASSLIYSPALHF	TGTGCCAGCAGCTTAATTTACAGCCCAGCCCTCCACTTT
NA	TRBV12-3/TRBV12-4	TRBJ1-2	few	CASTQETENYTF	TGTGCCAGCACCCAAGAGACAGAGAACTACACCTTC
NA	TRBV4-1	TRBJ2-1	NA	CASSQYGANEQFF	TGCGCCAGCAGCCAGTACGGAGCCAATGAGCAGTTCTTC
NA	TRBV7-7	TRBJ2-5	NA	CASSLEGGQQETQYF	TGTGCCAGCAGCTTAGAAGGAGGTCAGCAAGAGACCCAGTACTTC
TRBD1	TRBV4-2	TRBJ2-6	few	CASSQRTGSDTGANVLTF	TGTGCCAGCAGCCAGAGGACAGGGAGTGATACTGGGGCCAACGTCCTGACTTTC
NA	TRBV20-1	TRBJ1-2	NA	CSARVPDSYGYTF	TGCAGTGCTAGAGTGCCAGATTCCTATGGCTACACCTTC
NA	TRBV15	TRBJ2-1	NA	CATSMASSYNEQFF	TGTGCCACCAGCATGGCAAGCTCCTACAATGAGCAGTTCTTC
TRBD1	TRBV10-3	TRBJ2-2	NA	CAISPASDVRGHSGELFF	TGTGCCATCAGCCCCGCCTCCGATGTCAGGGGGCATAGCGGGGAGCTGTTTTTT
NA	TRBV25-1	TRBJ1-1	NA	CASEVGVGMNTEAFF	TGTGCCAGCGAAGTGGGGGTTGGGATGAACACTGAAGCTTTCTTT
TRBD2	TRBV5-1	TRBJ2-1	NA	CASSFRSPGTSGYNEQFF	TGCGCCAGCAGCTTTCGCTCCCCCGGGACTAGCGGTTACAATGAGCAGTTCTTC
TRBD1	TRBV4-1	TRBJ1-2	NA	CASSHIGQGARRNYGYTF	TGCGCCAGCAGCCACATAGGACAGGGGGCGAGGAGGAACTATGGCTACACCTTC
TRBD2	TRBV6-6	TRBJ2-5	NA	CASRGSTSGAQETQYF	TGTGCCAGCAGAGGGTCTACTAGCGGGGCACAAGAGACCCAGTACTTC
NA	TRBV15	TRBJ2-1	NA	CATRTGTPGSGDEQFF	TGTGCCACCAGAACCGGGACACCGGGTTCGGGCGATGAGCAGTTCTTC
NA	TRBV6-1	TRBJ1-6	NA	CASRNTWGDLASDSPLHF	TGTGCCAGCAGAAACACCTGGGGGGACTTAGCCTCCGATTCACCCCTCCACTTT
TRBD2	TRBV24-1	TRBJ2-5	NA	CATRRGGQETQYF	TGTGCCACGCGGCGGGGGGGCCAAGAGACCCAGTACTTC
TRBD1	TRBV6-6	TRBJ2-3	NA	CAGCGTGSTDTQYF	TGTGCCGGCTGCGGGACAGGGAGCACAGATACGCAGTATTTT
NA	TRBV27	TRBJ2-7	NA	CASSLVRGNEQYF	TGTGCCAGCAGTTTGGTCAGGGGCAACGAGCAGTACTTC
NA	TRBV25-1	TRBJ2-1	NA	CASSEAGGILYNEQFF	TGTGCCAGCAGTGAAGCTGGCGGGATCCTCTACAATGAGCAGTTCTTC
NA	TRBV10-3	TRBJ1-2	NA	CAISEEGGTYGYTF	TGTGCCATCAGTGAGGAAGGAGGGACCTATGGCTACACCTTC
NA	TRBV5-1	TRBJ2-3	NA	CASSLYPLGTIGPNTDTQYF	TGCGCCAGCAGCTTGTACCCCTTGGGTACTATAGGGCCTAACACAGATACGCAGTATTTT
TRBD2	TRBV7-7	TRBJ2-7	NA	CASSLEPTSGGQSYEQYF	TGTGCTAGCAGCTTAGAGCCGACTAGCGGGGGGCAATCCTACGAGCAGTACTTC
TRBD1	TRBV29-1	TRBJ2-1	NA	CSVDRDSLSNEQFF	TGCAGCGTTGATCGGGACAGCCTTTCCAATGAGCAGTTCTTC
NA	TRBV20-1	TRBJ2-1	NA	CSAIGRALYNEQFF	TGCAGTGCTATCGGCAGGGCACTGTACAATGAGCAGTTCTTC
NA	TRBV7-2	TRBJ2-7	NA	CASSSRLGSSYGQYF	TGTGCCAGCAGCTCACGTCTCGGCAGCTCCTACGGGCAGTACTTC
NA	TRBV4-3	TRBJ2-7	few	CASSHWTDYEQYF	TGCGCCAGCAGCCATTGGACAGACTACGAGCAGTACTTC
TRBD2	TRBV14	TRBJ2-4	NA	CASSQVREGGIQYF	TGTGCCAGCAGCCAAGTGCGGGAGGGTGGCATTCAGTACTTC
NA	TRBV5-1	TRBJ2-7	NA	CASSLESQGIYEQYF	TGCGCCAGCAGCTTGGAATCCCAGGGGATCTACGAGCAGTACTTC
NA	TRBV6-6	TRBJ1-1	NA	CASSYSVGSHAFF	TGTGCCAGCAGTTACTCGGTCGGCAGTCACGCTTTCTTT